Presented here are 27 T cell receptor beta chains from one specimen sequenced in a study of blood T cell repertoires in COVID-19. Only in-frame clones appear in the TCRdb table, and some are missing; sequencing was by immunoSEQ multiplex PCR. This table holds just under 20,000 clones, about nine tenths found once. Sequenced material: peripheral blood. The receptors come from a human donor in a cohort sampled during active COVID-19.

The V call is TRBV7-8, the J call TRBJ2-3; 7 bases agree with TRBD2. CDR1 and CDR2 (germline): SGHVS, FQNEAQ. This CDR3 region has 16 residues. Losses at the gene ends were 3 bases for V and 2 bases for J; bases not matched to a gene: 8. The CDR3 DNA reads TGTGCCAGCAGCTTCCTAGCGGTTGGTAACACAGATACGCAGTATTTT. It encodes CASSFLAVGNTDTQYF.

The chain employs TRBV30 and TRBJ1-1; D uncertain. CDR3 length: 13 residues. Germline V gives CDR1 GTSNPN, CDR2 SVGIG (reference sequence). Trimming removed 2 bases from V and 1 base from J, with 8 bases in between. The CDR3 region is CAWSMATNTEAFF. In nucleotides, the CDR3 is TGTGCCTGGAGTATGGCAACGAACACTGAAGCTTTCTTT.

The CDR3: CASITAKGARQPQHF. The DNA of the CDR3 is TGTGCCAGTATCACCGCGAAGGGGGCTAGGCAGCCCCAGCATTTT. V usage is TRBV19 and J usage is TRBJ1-5; 7 bases fit TRBD1. The germline CDR1 and CDR2 sequences are LNHDA and SQIVND (reference sequence). Losses at the gene ends were 7 bases for V and 7 bases for J; bases not matched to a gene: 13. There are 15 residues in the CDR3.

Regarding this clone: The same CDR3 is also encoded by other DNA sequences in this sample. The chain recombines TRBV7-3 with TRBJ2-1; 8 nucleotides align to TRBD1. The V gene end was trimmed by 9 bases and the J gene end by 3 bases; junction bases not matched to a gene: 10. The CDR3 loop spans 15 amino acids. Germline CDR1 reads SGHTA; CDR2 reads FQGTGA. The CDR3 reads CASSQRTGFYNEQFF. CDR3 nucleotides: TGTGCCAGTAGCCAACGGACAGGGTTCTACAATGAGCAGTTCTTC.

The chain is built from TRBV19 and TRBJ2-7, with 8 bases identical to TRBD1. This CDR3 is 15 amino acids long. The V segment lost 1 base and the J segment 2 bases; nucleotides outside the gene matches: 4. CDR1 and CDR2 from the germline V gene are LNHDA and SQIVND (reference sequence). This CDR3 reads CASSIGTGLTYEQYF. CDR3 nucleotides: TGTGCCAGTAGTATAGGGACAGGGTTAACCTACGAGCAGTACTTC.

The chain has TRBV13 and TRBJ2-7, with a possible D match to TRBD2 (6 bases). CDR1 and CDR2 from the germline V gene are PRHDT and FYEKMQ (reference sequence). This CDR3 has 13 residues. The V gene lost 4 bases and the J gene lost 4 bases, with 11 bases spanning the gap. CDR3 in DNA: TGTGCCAGCAGCTCCCGACTAGTTTACGAGCAGTACTTC. The encoded protein is CASSSRLVYEQYF.

The gene calls are TRBV5-1 and TRBJ1-6; D remains ambiguous. Germline CDR1 reads SGHRS; CDR2 reads YFSETQ. The CDR3 covers 16 residues. The V end was cut by 0 bases, the J end by 6 bases, with 13 bases between. In DNA, the CDR3 is TGCGCCAGCAGCTTGGATGCAGATTCGGGTAATTCACCCCTCCACTTT. Its translation is CASSLDADSGNSPLHF.

This sequence joins TRBV9 and TRBJ1-3; D unclear. The CDR3 has 14 residues. Trimming left V 3 bases short and J 4 bases short, with 11 bases between. CDR1 and CDR2 from the germline V gene are SGDLS and YYNGEE. The CDR3 sequence is CASSDRASGNTIYF. The CDR3 DNA reads as TGTGCCAGCAGCGATCGTGCGTCCGGAAACACCATATATTTT.

In DNA, the CDR3 is TGTGCCAGCAGCACACTCAAGCGGGACAGGGTCCAAGAGACCCAGTACTTC. Its translation: CASSTLKRDRVQETQYF. The chain links TRBV7-9 to TRBJ2-5; 9 bases map to TRBD1. The V gene's germline CDR1 is SEHNR and CDR2 FQNEAQ (reference sequence). With 5 bases clipped from V and 1 base from J, the junction kept 11 bases outside the gene matches. This CDR3 is built from 17 residues.

This chain joins TRBV3-1 (or the pseudogene TRBV3-2) and TRBJ1-2; a possible D gene is TRBD1 (6 bases). Germline-derived CDR1 and CDR2 are LGHDT and YNNKEL (reference sequence). The CDR3 spans 16 residues. V shed 1 base and J shed 5 bases, with 17 bases lying between them. CDR3: CASSQGNRAVKYGYTF. The CDR3 coding sequence is TGTGCCAGCAGCCAAGGGAACAGGGCGGTCAAGTATGGCTACACCTTC.

V usage is TRBV3-1 (or the pseudogene TRBV3-2) and J usage is TRBJ1-2; D may be TRBD1 (5 bases). CDR3 length: 16 amino acids. V was clipped by 4 bases and J by 4 bases, with 19 bases between them. Germline V gives CDR1 LGHDT, CDR2 YNNKEL (reference sequence). The CDR3, as DNA: TGTGCCAGCAGCCGAACCGGGACTCAGACCACCTATGGCTACACCTTC. Protein sequence: CASSRTGTQTTYGYTF.

The chain uses TRBV5-1 and TRBJ2-7, with D tentatively TRBD1 (5 bases). Germline-derived CDR1 and CDR2 are SGHRS and YFSETQ. The germline V and J ends were trimmed by 1 base and 0 bases, with 11 bases remaining between them. CDR3 length equals 15 residues. CDR3 loop: CASSLLGQGSYEQYF. For the CDR3, the DNA is TGCGCCAGCAGCTTGTTGGGCCAGGGCTCCTACGAGCAGTACTTC.

The CDR3 DNA follows: TGTGCCAGCAGCCAACAGGGTCGGGGGACTGAAGCTTTCTTT. Translated, it gives CASSQQGRGTEAFF. The rearrangement joins TRBV3-1 (or the pseudogene TRBV3-2) to TRBJ1-1, with D possibly being TRBD1 (5 bases). Germline assignment: CDR1 LGHDT and CDR2 YNNKEL (reference sequence). With 2 bases removed from V and 5 bases from J, the gap between germline ends came to 12 bases. The length of the CDR3 is 14 residues.

This chain links TRBV10-1 with TRBJ2-3, with TRBD2 identical over 8 bases. The CDR3 is 14 residues long. V gave up 7 bases and J gave up 4 bases; unmatched junction bases: 7. Germline V CDR1 and CDR2: WNHNN, SYGVQD (reference sequence). The CDR3 coding sequence is TGCGCCAGCACTTGGGGAGCGGGGGCAGATACGCAGTATTTT. Translated, it gives CASTWGAGADTQYF.

V is TRBV6-5 and J is TRBJ1-5; no definite D call. Trimming removed 8 bases from V and 0 bases from J, with 14 bases in between. This CDR3 is built from 15 residues. Per the germline V gene, CDR1 is MNHEY and CDR2 is SVGAGI. CDR3 in amino acids: CASLPGDYSNQPQHF. The CDR3 region has the DNA TGTGCCAGCCTACCCGGGGATTATAGCAATCAGCCCCAGCATTTT.

V and J are TRBV6-6 and TRBJ2-7, with 8 bases that match TRBD1. The CDR3 totals 14 residues. CDR1 and CDR2 from the germline V gene are MNHNY and SVGAGI (reference sequence). Unmatched junction bases numbered 4, after V lost 2 bases and J lost 4 bases. The CDR3 protein is CASSYAGQEYEQYF. The DNA of the CDR3 is TGTGCCAGCAGTTACGCGGGACAGGAGTACGAGCAGTACTTC.

The chain links TRBV4-2 to TRBJ2-3, with TRBD2 matching 8 bases. V lost 4 bases, J lost 8 bases, and 11 bases stayed unmatched. CDR1 and CDR2 (germline): LGHNA, YNFKEQ. The CDR3 sequence is 15 residues long. The CDR3 loop is CASSPRGGGPSTQYF. Here the CDR3 DNA reads TGTGCCAGCAGCCCTAGAGGCGGGGGGCCTAGTACGCAGTATTTT.

The chain joins TRBV11-3 to TRBJ2-3; TRBD1 aligns across 10 bases. Trimming cost V 5 bases and J 3 bases; bases outside gene matches: 5. Germline-derived CDR1 and CDR2 are SGHNT and YENEEA. The CDR3 totals 15 residues. This chain's CDR3 is CASSLTGGETDTQYF. DNA for the CDR3: TGTGCCAGCAGCCTGACAGGGGGCGAGACAGATACGCAGTATTTT. The full variable domain, in which reference TRBV11-3 and TRBJ2-3 provide the parts outside the CDR3, is EAGVVQSPRYKIIEKKQPVAFWCNPISGHNTLYWYLQNLGQGPELLIRYENEEAVDDSQLPKDRFSAERLKGVDSTLKIQPAELGDSAVYLCASSLTGGETDTQYFGPGTRLTVL.

This chain uses TRBV2 with TRBJ1-1; 9 bases are a match to TRBD1. The CDR3 loop spans 15 amino acids. V dropped 4 bases and J dropped 1; count of bases not matched to a gene: 4. The germline V gene has CDR1 SNHLY and CDR2 FYNNEI. The CDR3 nucleotides read TGTGCCAGCAGTGTACAGGGGGCGGGGAACACTGAAGCTTTCTTT. Its translation: CASSVQGAGNTEAFF.

The J gene is TRBJ2-7, the V gene TRBV5-1, with TRBD1 as a possible D gene (6 bases). CDR1 SGHRS and CDR2 YFSETQ come from the germline V gene. There are 13 residues in the CDR3. V lost 0 bases to trimming and J lost 3 bases, with 7 bases between them. The CDR3 loop is CASSLGDNYEQYF. The CDR3, as DNA: TGCGCCAGCAGCTTGGGGGACAACTACGAGCAGTACTTC.

This rearrangement joins TRBV19 to TRBJ1-2; no firm D call. The CDR3 has 13 amino acids. Germline V lookup: CDR1 LNHDA, CDR2 SQIVND (reference sequence). CDR3 loop: CASSEGIRYGYTF. For the CDR3, the DNA is TGTGCTTCCTCTGAGGGAATTAGATATGGCTACACCTTC.

This clone has just one count. The V call is TRBV7-8, the J call TRBJ2-3; perhaps TRBD2 as D (6 bases). This CDR3 is 16 amino acids long. The V end was cut by 1 base, the J end by 2 bases, with 13 bases between. CDR1 and CDR2 from the germline V gene are SGHVS and FQNEAQ. CDR3 bases: TGTGCCAGCAGCTTAGTGTCGGGGGACGACACAGATACGCAGTATTTT. Translating it yields CASSLVSGDDTDTQYF.

The table lists this clone with a few counts. This sequence joins TRBV19 and TRBJ1-5, with 9 bases aligning to TRBD1. CDR1 and CDR2 from the germline V gene are LNHDA and SQIVND (reference sequence). After removal of 7 bases from V and 6 bases from J, the junction contained 7 bases not matched to a gene. The CDR3 runs to 14 residues. The CDR3 coding sequence is TGTGCCAGTACCCTTGGGACAGGGCGTCAGCCCCAGCATTTT. It translates to CASTLGTGRQPQHF.

The rearrangement joins TRBV5-6 to TRBJ2-3, with 10 bases lining up with TRBD2. The CDR3 runs to 16 residues. Germline-derived CDR1 and CDR2 are SGHDT and YYEEEE. Germline trimming cut 4 bases from V and 4 bases from J; bases unmatched to any gene: 9. This chain's CDR3 is CASSHVSGGRADTQYF. The CDR3 DNA reads TGTGCCAGCAGCCACGTTAGCGGGGGGCGGGCAGATACGCAGTATTTT.

The chain is built from TRBV9 and TRBJ1-2, with D perhaps TRBD1 (5 bases). The CDR3 is 15 amino acids. The V gene's germline CDR1 is SGDLS and CDR2 YYNGEE. The V end lost 3 bases, the J end lost 7 bases, and 19 bases lay between the germline ends. The CDR3 DNA reads TGTGCCAGCAGCGGTGGACGGGACCTGGGAGGTGGCTACACCTTC. This encodes CASSGGRDLGGGYTF. The whole variable domain, remainder taken from reference TRBV9 and TRBJ1-2, is DSGVTQTPKHLITATGQRVTLRCSPRSGDLSVYWYQQSLDQGLQFLIQYYNGEERAKGNILERFSAQQFPDLHSELNLSSLELGDSALYFCASSGGRDLGGGYTFGSGTRLTVV.

The chain joins TRBV12-3 or TRBV12-4 to TRBJ1-1; the D gene is possibly TRBD1 (6 bases). The CDR3 runs to 13 residues. V lost 5 bases, J lost 7 bases, and 14 bases lay in between. The CDR3 DNA reads TGTGCCAGCAGTCAGGGGACGCTTAATGAAGCTTTCTTT. This gives the protein CASSQGTLNEAFF.

The V call is TRBV6-5, the J call TRBJ2-2; the D gene is possibly TRBD2 (6 bases). Trimming stripped 10 bases from V and 5 bases from J, with 14 bases between. This CDR3 is built from 13 residues. Germline CDR1 and CDR2: MNHEY and SVGAGI. CDR3 loop: CAIQARGTGELFF. DNA for the CDR3: TGTGCCATCCAAGCACGGGGGACCGGGGAGCTGTTTTTT.